The clone carrying this T cell receptor beta chain was counted only a few times. What it recognizes is unknown. This specimen comes from a study of T-cell reconstitution after alpha-beta-depleted transplantation in children. Study-level findings and limits: The origin of alpha-beta T cells about two months after transplant was reportedly several hundred expanded graft clones. The authors attributed T-cell counts and diversity one year after transplant mostly to newly produced T cells.

The TCRbeta library was prepared with unique molecular identifiers. TCRdb analysed the PCR reads with MiXCR anew, one entry per CDR3 protein. Here the sample spans almost 600,000 distinct CDR3 sequences, 27% being singletons. The CDR3 is made up of 13 amino acids. V lost 3 bases and J lost 3, with 10 bases in between. Per the germline V gene, CDR1 is DFQATT and CDR2 is SNEGSKA (reference sequence). Sample: PBMCs, taken before TCRalphabeta/CD19-depleted stem cell transplant. The origin of this receptor is a boy less than two years old with Wiskott-Aldrich syndrome, due to receive a stem cell transplant. J is TRBJ2-3 and V is TRBV20-1; D may match TRBD1 or TRBD2 (5 bases each). The CDR3 spells CSARRGWTDTQYF. CDR3 coding DNA: TGCAGTGCTAGGAGGGGTTGGACAGATACGCAGTATTTT.